The present T cell receptor (beta chain) was sequenced within a study of cytomegalovirus exposure and HLA in healthy donors. The PCR made use of 60 Vbeta and 13 Jbeta primers. The table came from immunoSEQ multiplex PCR; TCRdb's copy has only in-frame clones and leaves some out. Of 130,000 or so clones listed, 85% are singletons. This CDR3 comprises 14 residues. Germline CDR1 and CDR2: SGHRS and YFSETQ. V was clipped by 1 base and J by 4 bases, with 11 bases between them. The TCR was taken from a woman in her twenties or thirties in good health and CMV-seropositive. The V gene is TRBV5-1, the J gene TRBJ1-1; tentative D call: TRBD1 (5 bases). Sequenced material: PBMCs. The CDR3 nucleotides read TGCGCCAGCAGCTTGACAGGAGGGGTCACTGAAGCTTTCTTT. Encoded protein: CASSLTGGVTEAFF.